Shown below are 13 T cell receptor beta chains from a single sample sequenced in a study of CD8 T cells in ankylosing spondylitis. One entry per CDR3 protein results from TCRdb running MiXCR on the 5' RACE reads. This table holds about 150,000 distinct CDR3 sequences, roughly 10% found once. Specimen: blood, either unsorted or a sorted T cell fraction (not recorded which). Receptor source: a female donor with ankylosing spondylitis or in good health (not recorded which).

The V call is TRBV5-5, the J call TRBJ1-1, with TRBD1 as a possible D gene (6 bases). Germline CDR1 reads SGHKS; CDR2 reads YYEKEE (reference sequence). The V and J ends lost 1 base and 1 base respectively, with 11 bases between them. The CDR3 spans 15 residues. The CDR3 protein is CASSLFGQQNTEAFF. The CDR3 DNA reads TGTGCCAGCAGCTTGTTTGGACAGCAGAACACTGAAGCTTTCTTT.

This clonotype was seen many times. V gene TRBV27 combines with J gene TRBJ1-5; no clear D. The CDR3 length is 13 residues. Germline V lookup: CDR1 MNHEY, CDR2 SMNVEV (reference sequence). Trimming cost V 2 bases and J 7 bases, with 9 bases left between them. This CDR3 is CASSLDGIQPQHF. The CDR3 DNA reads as TGTGCCAGCAGTTTAGACGGGATACAGCCCCAGCATTTT.

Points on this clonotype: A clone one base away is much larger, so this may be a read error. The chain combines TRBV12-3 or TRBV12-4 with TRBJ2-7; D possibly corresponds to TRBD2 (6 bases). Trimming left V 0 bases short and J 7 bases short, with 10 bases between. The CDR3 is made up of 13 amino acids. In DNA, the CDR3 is TGTGCCAGCAGTTTAGCCGCGGGGAGTGAGCAGTACTTC. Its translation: CASSLAAGSEQYF.

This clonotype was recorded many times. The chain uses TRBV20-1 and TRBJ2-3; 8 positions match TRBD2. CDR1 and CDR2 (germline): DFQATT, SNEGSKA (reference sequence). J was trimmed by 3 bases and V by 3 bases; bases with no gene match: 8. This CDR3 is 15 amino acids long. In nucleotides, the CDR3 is TGCAGTGCTAGTTTAACAGCGGGGGTTACAGATACGCAGTATTTT. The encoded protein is CSASLTAGVTDTQYF.

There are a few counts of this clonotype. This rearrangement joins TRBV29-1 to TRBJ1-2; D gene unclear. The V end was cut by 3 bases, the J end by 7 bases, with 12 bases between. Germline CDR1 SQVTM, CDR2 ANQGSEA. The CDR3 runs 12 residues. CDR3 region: CSVEWFAAGYTF. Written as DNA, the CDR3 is TGCAGCGTTGAGTGGTTCGCGGCTGGCTACACCTTC.

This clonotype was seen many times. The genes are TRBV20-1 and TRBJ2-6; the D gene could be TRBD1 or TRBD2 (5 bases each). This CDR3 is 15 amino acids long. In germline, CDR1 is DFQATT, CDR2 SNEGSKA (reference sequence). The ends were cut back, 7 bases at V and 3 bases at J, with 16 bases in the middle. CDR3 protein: CSVFGQGDGANVLTF. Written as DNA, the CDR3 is TGCAGTGTGTTTGGTCAGGGAGATGGGGCCAACGTCCTGACTTTC.

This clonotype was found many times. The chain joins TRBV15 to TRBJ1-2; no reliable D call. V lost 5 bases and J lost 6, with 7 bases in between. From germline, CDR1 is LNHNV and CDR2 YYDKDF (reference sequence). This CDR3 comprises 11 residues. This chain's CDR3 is CATSHMDGYTF. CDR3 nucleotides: TGTGCCACCAGCCATATGGATGGCTACACCTTC.

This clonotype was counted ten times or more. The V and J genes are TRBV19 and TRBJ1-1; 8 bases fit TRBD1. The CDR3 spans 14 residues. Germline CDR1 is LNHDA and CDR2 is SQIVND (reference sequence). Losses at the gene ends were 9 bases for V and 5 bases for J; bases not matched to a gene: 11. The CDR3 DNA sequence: TGTGCCAGGGACAGGGCAGAGGCGAAAACTGAAGCTTTCTTT. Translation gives CARDRAEAKTEAFF.

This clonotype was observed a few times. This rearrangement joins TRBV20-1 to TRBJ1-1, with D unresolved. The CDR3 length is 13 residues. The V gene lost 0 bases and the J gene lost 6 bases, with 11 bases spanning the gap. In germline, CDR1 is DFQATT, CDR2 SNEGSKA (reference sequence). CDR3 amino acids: CSARDRAVAEAFF. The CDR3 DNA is TGCAGTGCTAGAGACCGGGCGGTGGCTGAAGCTTTCTTT.

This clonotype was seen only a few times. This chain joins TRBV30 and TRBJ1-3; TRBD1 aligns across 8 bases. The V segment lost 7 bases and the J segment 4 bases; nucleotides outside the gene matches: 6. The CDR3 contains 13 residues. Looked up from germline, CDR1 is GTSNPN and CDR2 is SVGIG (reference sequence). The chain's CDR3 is CASTGGSGNTIYF. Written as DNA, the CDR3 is TGTGCCTCCACAGGGGGTTCAGGAAACACCATATATTTT. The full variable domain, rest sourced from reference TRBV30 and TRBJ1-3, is SQTIHQWPATLVQPVGSPLSLECTVEGTSNPNLYWYRQAAGRGLQLLFYSVGIGQISSEVPQNLSASRPQDRQFILSSKKLLLSDSGFYLCASTGGSGNTIYFGEGSWLTVV.

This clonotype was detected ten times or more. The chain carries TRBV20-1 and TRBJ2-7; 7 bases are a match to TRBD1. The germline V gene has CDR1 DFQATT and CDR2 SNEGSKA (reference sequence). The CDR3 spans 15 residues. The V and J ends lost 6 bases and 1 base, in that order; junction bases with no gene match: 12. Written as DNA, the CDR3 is TGCAGTGCCCCGTCCAGGACAGGTTTATCCTACGAGCAGTACTTC. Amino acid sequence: CSAPSRTGLSYEQYF.

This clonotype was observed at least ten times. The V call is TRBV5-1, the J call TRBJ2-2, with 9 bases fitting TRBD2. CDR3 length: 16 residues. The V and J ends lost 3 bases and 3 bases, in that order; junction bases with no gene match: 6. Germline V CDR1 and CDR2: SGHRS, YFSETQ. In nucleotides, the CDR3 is TGCGCCAGCAGCTACTTAGCGGGAGTGGACACCGGGGAGCTGTTTTTT. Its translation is CASSYLAGVDTGELFF.

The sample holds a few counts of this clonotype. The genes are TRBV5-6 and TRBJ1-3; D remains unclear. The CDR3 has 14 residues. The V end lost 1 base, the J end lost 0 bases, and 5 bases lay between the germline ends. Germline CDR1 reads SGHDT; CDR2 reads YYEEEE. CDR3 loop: CASSLPLSGNTIYF. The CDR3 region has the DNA TGTGCCAGCAGCTTGCCCCTCTCTGGAAACACCATATATTTT.